Below, 25 T cell receptor beta chains from the same sample are listed, as sequenced in a study of blood T cell repertoires in COVID-19. The method was immunoSEQ multiplex PCR; TCRdb's version includes in-frame clones alone and lacks a portion of them. The sample lists about 360,000 clones; around 88% were seen once. The sample taken for sequencing was peripheral blood. These TCRs come from a man aged 25 to 45 with active or convalescent COVID-19.

The J gene is TRBJ1-5, the V gene TRBV21-1. TRBV21-1 is reported as a pseudogene. This CDR3 has 14 amino acids. As DNA, the CDR3 is TGTGCCAGCAGCAAAGACGGGGCGCGGGGTGGCCAGCATTTT. This gives the protein CASSKDGARGGQHF.

This chain connects TRBV11-2 to TRBJ1-1; D is uncertain. V lost 1 base and J lost 5, with 8 bases in between. The length of the CDR3 is 13 residues. Germline V CDR1 and CDR2: SGHAT, FQNNGV. CDR3 loop: CASSLGGRTEAFF. Written as DNA, the CDR3 is TGTGCCAGCAGCTTAGGAGGGAGAACTGAAGCTTTCTTT.

The gene calls are TRBV12-3 or TRBV12-4 and TRBJ1-1, with D possibly matching TRBD1 (5 bases). V was cut by 5 bases and J by 7 bases, with 14 bases left in between. This CDR3 has 13 amino acids. CDR3 nucleotide sequence: TGTGCCAGCAGTCAAAGTAGGGACTATGAAGCTTTCTTT. Protein product: CASSQSRDYEAFF.

The chain uses TRBV23-1 and TRBJ2-1, with 7 bases that match TRBD2. TRBV23-1 falls under the ORF class, with uncertain function. J gave up 7 bases and V 4 bases, and 16 bases lay outside the gene matches. The CDR3 loop spans 17 amino acids. In DNA, the CDR3 is TGCGCCAGCAGTCCAATTGGGGGGGGTTTGGTACGTAATGAGCAGTTCTTC. Translation gives CASSPIGGGLVRNEQFF.

The V and J genes are TRBV19 and TRBJ1-1; D remains unclear. In germline, CDR1 is LNHDA, CDR2 SQIVND (reference sequence). The CDR3 length is 13 residues. V lost 4 bases and J lost 0, with 6 bases in between. Here the CDR3 reads CASSRQMNTEAFF. CDR3 nucleotides: TGTGCCAGTAGTAGGCAGATGAACACTGAAGCTTTCTTT.

The rearrangement links TRBV5-6 to TRBJ2-5, with D tentatively TRBD2 (6 bases). The CDR3 is 12 amino acids. Trimming stripped 4 bases from V and 5 bases from J, with 9 bases between. Germline-derived CDR1 and CDR2 are SGHDT and YYEEEE. As DNA, the CDR3 is TGTGCCAGCAGCCAGCGGGTGGAGACCCAGTACTTC. It specifies CASSQRVETQYF.

This clone was counted a few times. The chain uses TRBV10-3 and TRBJ2-2, with 14 bases matching TRBD2. Trimming cost V 6 bases and J 5 bases; bases outside gene matches: 8. CDR3 size: 17 residues. The germline gives CDR1 ENHRY, CDR2 SYGVKD. The CDR3 sequence: CAIRTGLAGEETGELFF. CDR3 nucleotides: TGTGCCATCAGGACGGGACTAGCGGGAGAGGAGACCGGGGAGCTGTTTTTT.

Details on this clone: Here the CDR3 omits its conserved ending phenylalanine or tryptophan, so a read error is the likely source. The DNA is left out, because the CDR3 cannot be placed on it with certainty; the CDR3 is given as TCRdb lists it. J is TRBJ1-2 and V is TRBV5-4; the table gives TRBD1 as D, unverified against the DNA. Germline V gives CDR1 SGHNT, CDR2 YYREEE (reference sequence). With termini counted, the CDR3 has 10 amino acids. CDR3: CASSRTGEPE.

CDR3 sequence: CASSQVAARSYEQYF. The CDR3 nucleotides read TGTGCCAGCAGCCAGGTAGCGGCCCGCTCCTACGAGCAGTACTTC. V usage is TRBV3-1 (or the pseudogene TRBV3-2) and J usage is TRBJ2-7, with D perhaps TRBD2 (6 bases). CDR3 length: 15 residues. The germline gives CDR1 LGHDT, CDR2 YNNKEL (reference sequence). Trimming cost V 3 bases and J 0 bases, with 12 bases left between them.

V gene TRBV24-1 combines with J gene TRBJ2-2; 12 bases are shared with TRBD2. The CDR3 extends over 18 amino acids. The germline CDR1 and CDR2 sequences are KGHDR and SFDVKD. Trimming at V came to 5 bases and at J to 3 bases, leaving 9 bases not matched to a gene. The CDR3 nucleotides are TGTGCCACCAGTGTCCGCGGCCTAGCGGGAGGGCACACCGGGGAGCTGTTTTTT. It translates to CATSVRGLAGGHTGELFF.

The chain links TRBV21-1 to TRBJ2-7; the table gives TRBD2 as D, unverified against the DNA. TRBV21-1 corresponds to a pseudogene. The CDR3 sequence is 14 residues long. The CDR3 sequence: CASSTSSGVHEQYF. The CDR3 DNA sequence: TGTGCCAGCAGCACATCTTCGGGGGTCCACGAGCAGTACTTC.

This clone was seen only once. The V gene is TRBV28, the J gene TRBJ2-7; the match to TRBD2 covers 12 bases. The CDR3 is made up of 16 amino acids. The junction had 9 bases not matched to a gene; V was cut back by 5 bases and J by 4 bases. Looked up from germline, CDR1 is MDHEN and CDR2 is SYDVKM. CDR3 protein: CASSRGLAGILYEQYF. The CDR3 region has the DNA TGTGCCAGCAGTCGTGGACTAGCGGGGATTCTTTACGAGCAGTACTTC.

The V gene is TRBV7-3, the J gene TRBJ2-3, with D tentatively TRBD2 (6 bases). V was shortened by 4 bases and J by 0 bases, with 11 bases between the two germline ends. The CDR3 sequence is 15 residues long. Looked up from germline, CDR1 is SGHTA and CDR2 is FQGTGA. The CDR3 region is CASSSTGTSTDTQYF. CDR3 DNA sequence: TGTGCCAGCAGCTCTACCGGGACTAGCACAGATACGCAGTATTTT.

In nucleotides, the CDR3 is TGTGCCAGCTCACCAAGACAGGGGGCCATCGAGCAGTACTTC. It codes for CASSPRQGAIEQYF. The chain combines TRBV18 with TRBJ2-7; 10 nucleotides line up with TRBD1. The germline gives CDR1 KGHSH, CDR2 LQKENI. The CDR3 totals 14 residues. V dropped 2 bases and J dropped 6; count of bases not matched to a gene: 4.

The chain joins TRBV6-5 to TRBJ2-7, with a possible D match to TRBD2 (5 bases). Looked up from germline, CDR1 is MNHEY and CDR2 is SVGAGI. CDR3 length equals 15 residues. V lost 7 bases, J lost 3 bases, and 19 bases lay in between. CDR3 protein: CASIHSRDKLYEQYF. For the CDR3, the DNA is TGTGCCAGCATTCATTCCCGGGATAAACTCTACGAGCAGTACTTC.

The J gene is TRBJ2-7, the V gene TRBV25-1; D might be TRBD1 (6 bases). V gave up 1 base and J gave up 6 bases, with 19 bases separating them. The CDR3 sequence is 16 residues long. The germline V gene has CDR1 MGHDK and CDR2 SYGVNS. The CDR3 sequence is CASSEWGQGPGGEQYF. In DNA, the CDR3 is TGTGCCAGCAGTGAATGGGGGCAGGGACCGGGTGGCGAGCAGTACTTC.

The V gene is TRBV3-1 (or the pseudogene TRBV3-2), the J gene TRBJ1-1; D might be TRBD1 (6 bases). Trimming pared 1 base from V and 5 bases from J, leaving 17 bases between. The CDR3 totals 16 residues. Germline lookup yields CDR1 LGHDT and CDR2 YNNKEL (reference sequence). For the CDR3, the DNA is TGTGCCAGCAGCCAAGCGGGGTGGGGGGGCAGAACTGAAGCTTTCTTT. As protein: CASSQAGWGGRTEAFF.

As concerns this clone: Germline is not matched at one junction end, which may reflect a read error. V and J are TRBV11-3 and TRBJ1-3; D is unresolved. The CDR3 has 13 amino acids. Germline CDR1 SGHNT, CDR2 YENEEA. In DNA, the CDR3 is TGTGCCAGCACCTTAGAGCGGGGAAACACCATATATTTT. Translation gives CASTLERGNTIYF.

This clone was seen a handful of times. The chain uses TRBV19 and TRBJ1-1; D is perhaps TRBD1 (6 bases). V lost 2 bases and J 7 bases, leaving 11 bases between the germline ends. Germline CDR1 and CDR2: LNHDA and SQIVND (reference sequence). This CDR3 has 13 residues. CDR3: CASSIIRQDEAFF. CDR3 coding DNA: TGTGCCAGTAGTATAATTCGACAGGATGAAGCTTTCTTT.

The V gene is TRBV7-2, the J gene TRBJ2-4; 14 nucleotides align to TRBD2. Germline V lookup: CDR1 SGHTA, CDR2 FQGNSA. The trim removed 5 bases at V and 4 bases at J, leaving 7 bases unmatched. This CDR3 has 17 residues. CDR3 nucleotides: TGTGCCAGCAGCCCAAGGACTAGCGGGGGGATTAAAAACATTCAGTACTTC. Protein sequence: CASSPRTSGGIKNIQYF.

The J gene is TRBJ1-1, the V gene TRBV12-3 or TRBV12-4; no firm D call. With 3 bases removed from V and 6 bases from J, the gap between germline ends came to 11 bases. The CDR3 covers 13 residues. Here the CDR3 DNA reads TGTGCCAGCAGTTTCGGGAGGTTCCCTGAAGCTTTCTTT. Protein product: CASSFGRFPEAFF.

The chain recombines TRBV7-6 with TRBJ2-3; TRBD2 aligns across 7 bases. V lost 4 bases and J lost 1; bases outside the gene matches: 2. Germline lookup yields CDR1 SGHVS and CDR2 FNYEAQ. This CDR3 has 14 amino acids. The CDR3 sequence is CASSYGGGTDTQYF. In nucleotides, the CDR3 is TGTGCCAGCAGCTATGGGGGGGGCACAGATACGCAGTATTTT.

The J gene is TRBJ2-5, the V gene TRBV5-4; D unresolved. V gave up 3 bases and J gave up 2 bases, with 11 bases separating them. This CDR3 region has 14 residues. Looked up from germline, CDR1 is SGHNT and CDR2 is YYREEE (reference sequence). The CDR3: CASSWPGLQETQYF. Here the CDR3 DNA reads TGTGCCAGCAGCTGGCCGGGTTTACAAGAGACCCAGTACTTC.

The chain employs TRBV6-4 and TRBJ2-3, with D unresolved. CDR1 is MRHNA, CDR2 SNTAGT, per germline. With 2 bases removed from V and 1 base from J, the gap between germline ends came to 10 bases. CDR3 length: 15 residues. The CDR3 region is CASSDLMGGTDTQYF. CDR3 sequence (DNA): TGTGCCAGCAGTGACCTCATGGGCGGCACAGATACGCAGTATTTT.

The chain uses TRBV15 and TRBJ2-2; D perhaps matches TRBD1 (6 bases). V lost 2 bases, J lost 7 bases, and 14 bases lay in between. Germline V gene sequence: CDR1 LNHNV, CDR2 YYDKDF (reference sequence). The CDR3 is 15 amino acids. The CDR3 reads CATSRPGAWGGELFF. CDR3 bases: TGTGCCACCAGCAGACCAGGGGCGTGGGGCGGGGAGCTGTTTTTT.